This TCR beta chain comes out of a study of post-analysis software for immune sequencing data. Background on the study: The cohort encompassed relapsing-remitting, secondary progressive and progressive-relapsing multiple sclerosis disease courses.

Study findings and constraints: Compared with controls, patients had more of five TRBV segments, including TRBV5-6, TRBV5-1 and TRBV20-1. Multiple sclerosis patients had significantly lower normalized Chao1 diversity than controls.

Germline CDR1 is DFQATT and CDR2 is SNEGSKA (reference sequence). Trimming stripped 2 bases from V and 7 bases from J, with 15 bases between. CDR3 size: 13 residues. Unique molecular identifiers tagged the TCR beta cDNA libraries. TCRdb re-called the PCR reads through MiXCR, storing one row per CDR3 protein. The data show about 460,000 distinct CDR3 sequences, with 45% seen just once and over 10% held by the top ten. With regard to this clonotype: Its target is not known.

The clonotype comes from a girl aged 5-17 years with multiple sclerosis. The sequencing sample was made of blood. The chain couples TRBV20-1 to TRBJ2-7; tentatively, D is TRBD2 (6 bases). The CDR3 region is CSARNRRAGEQYF. CDR3 bases: TGCAGTGCTAGAAACCGGAGGGCCGGTGAGCAGTACTTC.